These 2 T cell receptor beta chains originate from one sample sequenced in a study of CD8+ T cells in alopecia areata. RNA extraction and reverse transcription yielded cDNA as sequencing template. TCRdb's copy holds only in-frame clones and misses some; the assay was immunoSEQ multiplex PCR. The table has 150,000 to 200,000 clones, about 60% seen once. Treatment described: oral pan-JAK inhibitor, 5-10 mg twice daily. This specimen was CD4+ T cells sorted from blood, taken at week 24, from a patient treated with tofacitinib. All receptors come from a human donor with alopecia areata.

This chain links TRBV29-1 with TRBJ1-1; maybe TRBD1 (6 bases). The CDR3 totals 17 residues. The ends were cut back, 6 bases at V and 3 bases at J, with 26 bases in the middle. Germline values: CDR1 SQVTM, CDR2 ANQGSEA. The CDR3 sequence: CSVPARSGAFKDTEAFF. In DNA form, the CDR3 reads TGCAGCGTCCCGGCCCGGTCGGGGGCTTTCAAGGACACTGAAGCTTTCTTT.

This clone has a single count. The chain employs TRBV30 and TRBJ1-2; no clear D. V dropped 0 bases and J dropped 4 bases, with 9 bases sitting between them. The CDR3 totals 13 residues. The germline gives CDR1 GTSNPN, CDR2 SVGIG (reference sequence). CDR3 sequence reads: CAWSVRSPYGYTF. CDR3 in DNA: TGTGCCTGGAGTGTACGAAGTCCCTATGGCTACACCTTC.